Following are 15 T cell receptor beta chains from one sample sequenced in a study of cytomegalovirus exposure and HLA in healthy donors. PCR was performed using 60 Vbeta and 13 Jbeta primers. The assay was immunoSEQ multiplex PCR, and TCRdb's table has in-frame clones only and misses some. The repertoire includes about 200,000 clones, 12% of them detected once, and roughly 7.7% sits in the top ten. Specimen: PBMCs. The source of these receptors is a man aged 45-65 years in good health and CMV-seropositive.

The gene calls are TRBV7-2 and TRBJ2-6, with D maybe TRBD1 (5 bases). The V and J ends lost 4 bases and 1 base respectively, with 8 bases between them. Per germline, CDR1 SGHTA and CDR2 FQGNSA. The CDR3 covers 15 residues. The CDR3 region is CASSSQVSGANVLTF. The DNA for the CDR3 is TGTGCCAGCAGCTCACAGGTATCTGGGGCCAACGTCCTGACTTTC.

A few counts support this clone. This sequence joins TRBV5-4 and TRBJ1-1, with 7 bases identical to TRBD1. The CDR3 has 14 amino acids. Germline CDR1 is SGHNT and CDR2 is YYREEE (reference sequence). V gave up 4 bases and J gave up 3 bases; unmatched junction bases: 6. The CDR3 loop is CASSIRGVDTEAFF. The DNA for the CDR3 is TGTGCCAGCAGCATCAGGGGGGTGGACACTGAAGCTTTCTTT.

In regard to this clone: At one end, the junction sequence differs from germline, possibly due to a read error. V usage is TRBV2 and J usage is TRBJ1-3; 10 bases map to TRBD1. CDR1 is SNHLY and CDR2 is FYNNEI in the germline V gene. The CDR3 consists of 14 residues. This CDR3 reads CASSRTGGGNAIYF. As DNA, the CDR3 is TGTGCCAGCAGCAGGACAGGGGGAGGAAACGCCATATATTTT.

CDR3 amino acids: CASSQDRGNNEKLFF. The DNA for the CDR3 is TGTGCCAGCAGCCAAGATCGAGGGAATAATGAAAAACTGTTTTTT. The V call is TRBV4-2, the J call TRBJ1-4; no clear D. Trimming cost V 0 bases and J 4 bases, with 9 bases left between them. The CDR3 is made up of 15 amino acids. Germline values: CDR1 LGHNA, CDR2 YNFKEQ.

The CDR3 loop reads CASSLSSYNEQFF. CDR3 nucleotide sequence: TGTGCCAGCTCACTTAGCTCCTACAATGAGCAGTTCTTC. The chain joins TRBV18 to TRBJ2-1; D uncertain. V lost 4 bases to trimming and J lost 0 bases, with 4 bases between them. Germline assignment: CDR1 KGHSH and CDR2 LQKENI. The length of the CDR3 is 13 residues.

The V call is TRBV7-9, the J call TRBJ2-7, with a possible D match to TRBD2 (6 bases). This CDR3 region has 13 residues. V was trimmed by 0 bases and J by 5 bases, leaving 8 bases between them. Germline V lookup: CDR1 SEHNR, CDR2 FQNEAQ (reference sequence). CDR3 DNA sequence: TGTGCCAGCAGCTTAGCGGGGGAGGACGAGCAGTACGTC. The encoded protein is CASSLAGEDEQYV.

This rearrangement joins TRBV9 to TRBJ2-3; 12 bases match TRBD2. V lost 0 bases and J lost 2; bases outside the gene matches: 4. The CDR3 runs to 17 residues. Germline V gene data show CDR1 as SGDLS and CDR2 as YYNGEE. The DNA of the CDR3 is TGTGCCAGCAGCGTAGGAGGACTAGCGGGGATCACAGATACGCAGTATTTT. Its translation is CASSVGGLAGITDTQYF.

This clone was detected a few times. The V call is TRBV2, the J call TRBJ2-5; TRBD2 aligns across 7 bases. Looked up from germline, CDR1 is SNHLY and CDR2 is FYNNEI. The CDR3 totals 15 residues. V shed 1 base and J 2 bases; nucleotides not matched to a gene: 4. The CDR3 region has the DNA TGTGCCAGCAGTGAAGGGGCGGGGGTACAAGAGACCCAGTACTTC. Its protein is CASSEGAGVQETQYF. The whole variable domain, filled in from reference TRBV2 and TRBJ2-5, reads EPEVTQTPSHQVTQMGQEVILRCVPISNHLYFYWYRQILGQKVEFLVSFYNNEISEKSEIFDDQFSVERPDGSNFTLKIRSTKLEDSAMYFCASSEGAGVQETQYFGPGTRLLVL.

Note on this clone: A read error may account for a junction end that differs from germline. The rearrangement uses TRBV6-1 and TRBJ1-5, with 7 bases identical to TRBD1. CDR3 size: 13 residues. Germline V gene lookup returns CDR1 MNHNS and CDR2 SASEGT. Here the CDR3 reads CASAGQLNQLQHF. CDR3 nucleotides: TGTGCCAGCGCGGGACAGCTCAATCAGCTCCAGCATTTT.

V usage is TRBV9 and J usage is TRBJ1-6; 9 bases agree with TRBD1. The V segment lost 3 bases and the J segment 5 bases; nucleotides outside the gene matches: 3. The CDR3 contains 15 residues. Germline CDR1 SGDLS, CDR2 YYNGEE. The CDR3 nucleotides read TGTGCCAGCAGCGCACAGGGGGCGAATAATTCACCCCTCCACTTT. Its protein is CASSAQGANNSPLHF.

The rearrangement uses TRBV7-2 and TRBJ2-7, with 7 bases fitting TRBD1. CDR1 is SGHTA and CDR2 is FQGNSA in the germline V gene. This CDR3 is built from 15 residues. J gave up 4 bases and V 5 bases, and 11 bases lay outside the gene matches. In nucleotides, the CDR3 is TGTGCCAGCAGCATGGGCTACAGGGGTGGGTACGAGCAGTACGTC. Its protein is CASSMGYRGGYEQYV.

A few counts support this clone. This chain joins TRBV7-9 and TRBJ2-5, with D perhaps matching TRBD2 (6 bases). This CDR3 has 14 amino acids. From germline, CDR1 is SEHNR and CDR2 FQNEAQ (reference sequence). The V end lost 8 bases, the J end lost 5 bases, and 18 bases lay between the germline ends. Written as DNA, the CDR3 is TGTGCCAGCGCCCGGGACTGGAGAGGGGAGACCCAGTACTTC. This translates into CASARDWRGETQYF. Full variable domain (missing parts from reference TRBV7-9 and TRBJ2-5): DTGVSQNPRHKITKRGQNVTFRCDPISEHNRLYWYRQTLGQGPEFLTYFQNEAQLEKSRLLSDRFSAERPKGSFSTLEIQRTEQGDSAMYLCASARDWRGETQYFGPGTRLLVL.

V is TRBV19 and J is TRBJ2-1, with 12 bases matching TRBD2. Germline CDR1 reads LNHDA; CDR2 reads SQIVND (reference sequence). The CDR3 covers 17 residues. The V and J ends lost 5 bases and 3 bases, in that order; junction bases with no gene match: 8. CDR3 bases: TGTGCCAGTAGTCCCGTAGGACTAGCGGGATACTACAATGAGCAGTTCTTC. This gives the protein CASSPVGLAGYYNEQFF.

This chain links TRBV27 with TRBJ2-5; possible D gene TRBD1, 6 bases. There are 16 residues in the CDR3. Trimming took off 5 bases at V and 1 base at J, with 17 bases between the two ends. Germline V gene sequence: CDR1 MNHEY, CDR2 SMNVEV (reference sequence). CDR3 sequence reads: CASSTERRTAQETQYF. CDR3 bases: TGTGCCAGCAGTACCGAACGAAGGACAGCCCAAGAGACCCAGTACTTC.

The rearrangement uses TRBV6-5 and TRBJ2-7; D possibly corresponds to TRBD1 (6 bases). Germline V lookup: CDR1 MNHEY, CDR2 SVGAGI. V was pared by 4 bases and J by 7 bases, with 14 bases between. CDR3 length: 13 residues. The CDR3 reads CASSSRGLKEQYF. DNA for the CDR3: TGTGCCAGCAGTTCCAGGGGTTTGAAAGAGCAGTACTTC.